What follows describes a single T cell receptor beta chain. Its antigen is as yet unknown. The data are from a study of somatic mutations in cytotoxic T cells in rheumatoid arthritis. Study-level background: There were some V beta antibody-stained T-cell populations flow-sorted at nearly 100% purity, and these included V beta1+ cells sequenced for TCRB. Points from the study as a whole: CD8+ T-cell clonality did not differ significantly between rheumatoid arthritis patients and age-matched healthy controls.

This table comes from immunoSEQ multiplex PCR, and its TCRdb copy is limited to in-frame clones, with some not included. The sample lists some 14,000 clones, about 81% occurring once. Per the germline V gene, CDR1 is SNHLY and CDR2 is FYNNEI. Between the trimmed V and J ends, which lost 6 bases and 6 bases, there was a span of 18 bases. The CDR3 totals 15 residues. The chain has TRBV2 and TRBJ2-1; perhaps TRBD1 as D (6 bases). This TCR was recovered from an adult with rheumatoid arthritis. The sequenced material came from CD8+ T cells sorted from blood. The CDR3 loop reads CASSNDRTGSNEQFF. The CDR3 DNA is TGTGCCAGCAGCAACGACAGGACCGGGTCCAATGAGCAGTTCTTC.